Listed here are 21 T cell receptor beta chains from one sample, sequenced in a study of blood T cell repertoires in COVID-19. Using immunoSEQ multiplex PCR, the repertoire was profiled, and TCRdb retains in-frame clones only, with some absent. The data show some 240,000 clones, with 80% to 90% seen just once and about 6.2% held by the top ten. Sequencing was done on a sample of PBMCs or T cells enriched from blood (not recorded which). The receptor source for this set is a woman in her forties or fifties who had been exposed to COVID-19.

V is TRBV18 and J is TRBJ1-1, with D unclear. The CDR3 extends over 15 amino acids. Trimming stripped 3 bases from V and 3 bases from J, with 14 bases between. The V gene's germline CDR1 is KGHSH and CDR2 LQKENI. The CDR3 bases are TGTGCCAGCTCACCTTATCAGTCTTATGACACTGAAGCTTTCTTT. Protein: CASSPYQSYDTEAFF.

This clone has a single count. The rearrangement uses TRBV6-5 and TRBJ1-1, with 11 bases that match TRBD1. The trim removed 4 bases at V and 4 bases at J, leaving 5 bases unmatched. Germline V gene data show CDR1 as MNHEY and CDR2 as SVGAGI. The CDR3 has 15 amino acids. CDR3 nucleotides: TGTGCCAGCAGTTCCGGACAGGGGGCTCGCACTGAAGCTTTCTTT. Residues: CASSSGQGARTEAFF.

The rearrangement links TRBV4-3 to TRBJ1-5; 8 bases match TRBD1. CDR1 and CDR2 from the germline V gene are LGHNA and YSLEER. Trimming removed 4 bases from V and 3 bases from J; junction bases left unmatched: 5. This CDR3 spans 15 amino acids. CDR3 amino acids: CASSPDRGINQPQHF. CDR3 nucleotide sequence: TGCGCCAGCAGCCCCGACAGGGGAATCAATCAGCCCCAGCATTTT.

This rearrangement joins TRBV5-1 to TRBJ2-1, with 8 bases fitting TRBD2. The CDR3 is made up of 14 amino acids. V lost 4 bases to trimming and J lost 8 bases; unmatched junction nucleotides: 8. CDR1 is SGHRS, CDR2 YFSETQ, per germline. The CDR3 bases are TGCGCCAGCAGCACGGGGGGGCCTTTCTATGAGCAGTTCTTC. This codes for CASSTGGPFYEQFF.

This chain joins TRBV5-1 and TRBJ2-7; 10 bases align to TRBD1. CDR3 length: 16 amino acids. V was pared by 3 bases and J by 4 bases, with 10 bases of the junction left unmatched. Looked up from germline, CDR1 is SGHRS and CDR2 is YFSETQ. The CDR3 spells CASSSNPGQGRYEQYF. DNA for the CDR3: TGCGCCAGCAGCTCCAACCCGGGACAGGGGCGGTACGAGCAGTACTTC.

The chain has TRBV18 and TRBJ2-5; 8 bases line up with TRBD1. CDR1 KGHSH and CDR2 LQKENI come from the germline V gene. The CDR3 covers 13 residues. V dropped 6 bases and J dropped 4; count of bases not matched to a gene: 4. The CDR3 DNA reads TGTGCCAGCTCTCTTGACAGGGGAGAGACCCAGTACTTC. Amino acids: CASSLDRGETQYF.

As DNA, the CDR3 is TGTGCCAGCAGTGAGCTACCTAACTATGGCTACACCTTC. Translation: CASSELPNYGYTF. The chain is built from TRBV2 and TRBJ1-2; no definite D call. There are 13 residues in the CDR3. Germline CDR1 and CDR2: SNHLY and FYNNEI. V lost 3 bases to trimming and J lost 0 bases, with 5 bases between them.

The chain links TRBV19 to TRBJ2-3, with D maybe TRBD2 (6 bases). The CDR3 length is 15 residues. Germline-derived CDR1 and CDR2 are LNHDA and SQIVND (reference sequence). The V end lost 1 base, the J end lost 3 bases, and 11 bases lay between the germline ends. CDR3 in DNA: TGTGCCAGTAGTATAGGCGGGGAAGGTACAGATACGCAGTATTTT. This gives the protein CASSIGGEGTDTQYF.

The chain couples TRBV2 to TRBJ1-6; 8 nucleotides align to TRBD1. CDR1 SNHLY and CDR2 FYNNEI come from the germline V gene. The V segment lost 5 bases and the J segment 8 bases; nucleotides outside the gene matches: 5. The CDR3 spans 14 residues. The CDR3 sequence is CASSNDRGDSPLHF. In DNA, the CDR3 is TGTGCCAGCAGTAACGACAGGGGCGATTCACCCCTCCACTTT.

The chain joins TRBV25-1 to TRBJ1-6; TRBD1 might be the D (5 bases). Trimming took 3 bases from V and 7 from J, leaving 10 bases between them. CDR3 length equals 14 residues. Germline-derived CDR1 and CDR2 are MGHDK and SYGVNS. In nucleotides, the CDR3 is TGTGCCAGCAGTGAGGGCGGGGCGAATTCACCCCTCCACTTT. Amino acid sequence: CASSEGGANSPLHF.

The CDR3 sequence is CASSFPGQLNTGELFF. CDR3 bases: TGTGCCAGCAGCTTTCCGGGACAGCTGAACACCGGGGAGCTGTTTTTT. V and J are TRBV5-6 and TRBJ2-2, with TRBD1 matching over 7 bases. CDR1 and CDR2 (germline): SGHDT, YYEEEE. CDR3 length equals 16 residues. The V gene end was trimmed by 2 bases and the J gene end by 1 base; junction bases not matched to a gene: 5.

J is TRBJ2-7 and V is TRBV5-4, with 9 positions matching TRBD1. The CDR3 totals 13 residues. V dropped 3 bases and J dropped 5; count of bases not matched to a gene: 3. Germline V gene sequence: CDR1 SGHNT, CDR2 YYREEE (reference sequence). DNA of the CDR3: TGTGCCAGCAGCTCTCGGACAGGGGACGAGCAGTACTTC. Protein: CASSSRTGDEQYF.

V and J are TRBV12-3 or TRBV12-4 and TRBJ1-4; D not resolved. Trimming left V 8 bases short and J 7 bases short, with 14 bases between. The length of the CDR3 is 13 residues. The DNA of the CDR3 is TGTGCCAGCCAGGTTTCGGGAGTTGAAAAACTGTTTTTT. Its protein is CASQVSGVEKLFF.

The chain links TRBV9 to TRBJ1-2; the match to TRBD1 covers 7 bases. Germline assignment: CDR1 SGDLS and CDR2 YYNGEE. With V trimmed by 3 bases and J by 3 bases, 2 bases remained unmatched. This CDR3 comprises 13 residues. The CDR3 loop is CASSGDSYYGYTF. CDR3 sequence (DNA): TGTGCCAGCAGCGGGGACAGTTACTATGGCTACACCTTC.

The CDR3 region is CASSPRQMNTEAFF. As DNA, the CDR3 is TGTGCCAGCTCACCACGACAGATGAACACTGAAGCTTTCTTT. The chain couples TRBV18 to TRBJ1-1; D is possibly TRBD1 (5 bases). V lost 1 base to trimming and J lost 0 bases, with 6 bases between them. CDR3 length equals 14 residues. The germline gives CDR1 KGHSH, CDR2 LQKENI.

This clone has only a few counts. V gene TRBV7-8 combines with J gene TRBJ1-1; TRBD1 might be the D (6 bases). CDR1 is SGHVS, CDR2 FQNEAQ, per germline. Trimming took off 5 bases at V and 11 bases at J, with 21 bases between the two ends. The CDR3 length is 14 residues. CDR3 sequence reads: CASSPRGGRAEAFF. For the CDR3, the DNA is TGTGCCAGCAGCCCACGCGGGGGCAGGGCAGAGGCTTTCTTT.

The chain joins TRBV10-2 to TRBJ2-7; D gene ambiguous. Trimming left V 3 bases short and J 2 bases short, with 5 bases between. CDR1 is WSHSY, CDR2 SAAADI, per germline. The CDR3 is 12 residues long. The CDR3 bases are TGCGCCAGCAGTGAACAGCCCTACGAGCAGTACTTC. Translation gives CASSEQPYEQYF.

The chain carries TRBV5-4 and TRBJ1-1, with D possibly being TRBD1 (5 bases). The CDR3 is made up of 15 amino acids. The germline CDR1 and CDR2 sequences are SGHNT and YYREEE (reference sequence). V was clipped by 7 bases and J by 3 bases, with 19 bases between them. CDR3 in amino acids: CASGAVNRADTEAFF. DNA for the CDR3: TGTGCCAGCGGGGCAGTTAACCGGGCGGACACTGAAGCTTTCTTT.

In this sample, this clone turned up a few times. The chain carries TRBV7-9 and TRBJ1-1; D ambiguous. V was shortened by 5 bases and J by 1 base, with 11 bases between the two germline ends. CDR3 length equals 14 residues. Germline V gene lookup returns CDR1 SEHNR and CDR2 FQNEAQ (reference sequence). This CDR3 reads CASSPRGKNTEAFF. CDR3 bases: TGTGCCAGCAGCCCTAGAGGGAAGAACACTGAAGCTTTCTTT.

The chain employs TRBV20-1 and TRBJ2-2; D unclear. This CDR3 comprises 11 residues. Germline V CDR1 and CDR2: DFQATT, SNEGSKA (reference sequence). V lost 4 bases and J 5 bases, leaving 5 bases between the germline ends. As DNA, the CDR3 is TGCAGTGCTACCTTTACCGGGGAGCTGTTTTTT. It encodes CSATFTGELFF.

The genes are TRBV19 and TRBJ1-2; D may be TRBD1 (6 bases). V lost 5 bases and J lost 4, with 17 bases in between. This CDR3 is 15 amino acids long. CDR1 and CDR2 (germline): LNHDA, SQIVND (reference sequence). This CDR3 reads CASSLVSGDLYGYTF. For the CDR3, the DNA is TGTGCCAGTAGTCTAGTGTCAGGGGACCTCTATGGCTACACCTTC.